The T cell receptor beta chain described here comes from a study of shared clonotypes between healthy human individuals. Naive CD8 cells, CD45RO-negative and positively selected for CCR7, excluded terminally differentiated effector memory CD45RA+ cells. Libraries were prepared by immunoSEQ multiplex PCR; TCRdb keeps only in-frame clonotypes and omits some of them. The sample consists of 2 million to 2.5 million clones, roughly 91% of them appearing once. As for this clone: Antigen: not known.

Study findings and constraints: All-four-donor shared clonotypes had higher generation probabilities than non-shared clonotypes did.

The source material was naive CD8+ T cells from PBMCs. The sequence was obtained from a young man in good health. Some clones in this sample may be carry-over from other donors' samples.

DNA of the CDR3: TGCGCCAGCAGCCAAGATAAGACCACTGAGCAGTTCTTC. Translating it yields CASSQDKTTEQFF. J is TRBJ2-1 and V is TRBV4-1; unclear D gene. The ends were cut back, 0 bases at V and 9 bases at J, with 9 bases in the middle. CDR3 length: 13 residues. CDR1 MGHRA and CDR2 YSYEKL come from the germline V gene.